Shown below are 13 T cell receptor beta chains from a single sample sequenced in a study of CD4 T cells in relation to SARS-CoV-2 and coronaviruses. CD4+ T cells from unexposed donors were obtained before the COVID-19 pandemic (2011-2018). CD4+ T cells were isolated from the cells after 10 days of culture. Antigen specificity for these receptors is unknown. Only in-frame clones appear in the TCRdb table, and some are missing; sequencing was by immunoSEQ multiplex PCR. The sample lists 25,000 or so clones; over 65% were seen once. Sequenced material: CD4+ T cells from PBMCs, cultured in vitro. Receptor source: a human donor in good health.

This clone has just one count. The rearrangement links TRBV24-1 to TRBJ2-1; 7 nucleotides agree with TRBD2. With 6 bases clipped from V and 6 bases from J, the junction kept 10 bases outside the gene matches. This CDR3 region has 15 residues. Germline CDR1 is KGHDR and CDR2 is SFDVKD. The DNA of the CDR3 is TGTGCCACCAGTACTCGCGCGGGAGTACCCAATGAGCAGTTCTTC. Translated: CATSTRAGVPNEQFF.

The chain carries TRBV10-3 and TRBJ1-2, with a weak D call TRBD1 (5 bases). V was pared by 8 bases and J by 1 base, with 14 bases between. This CDR3 contains 14 residues. The germline CDR1 and CDR2 sequences are ENHRY and SYGVKD. The CDR3 DNA follows: TGTGCCATCGGGGGGTCAGGGAATAACTATGGCTACACCTTC. Its protein is CAIGGSGNNYGYTF.

This clone is a singleton in its sample. The chain uses TRBV19 and TRBJ2-7; D may be TRBD2 (6 bases). V shed 9 bases and J shed 2 bases, with 20 bases lying between them. The length of the CDR3 is 15 residues. The germline V gene encodes CDR1 LNHDA and CDR2 SQIVND (reference sequence). CDR3 sequence reads: CARPWRGQRTYEQYF. The DNA for the CDR3 is TGTGCCAGACCATGGAGGGGTCAGAGGACCTACGAGCAGTACTTC.

The CDR3 DNA follows: TGTGCCAGCAGCTTACGCCAGGGGGGCAATGAGCAGTTCTTC. Its translation: CASSLRQGGNEQFF. This rearrangement joins TRBV7-3 to TRBJ2-1, with D perhaps TRBD1 (7 bases). The germline V gene encodes CDR1 SGHTA and CDR2 FQGTGA. The length of the CDR3 is 14 residues. V lost 2 bases to trimming and J lost 6 bases, with 11 bases between them.

CDR3 protein: CASSQRVGGINEQYF. Written as DNA, the CDR3 is TGTGCCAGCAGCCAACGCGTTGGCGGGATAAACGAGCAGTACTTC. This chain connects TRBV7-2 to TRBJ2-7; tentative D call: TRBD2 (6 bases). The V and J ends lost 5 bases and 5 bases respectively, with 19 bases between them. Germline-derived CDR1 and CDR2 are SGHTA and FQGNSA. CDR3 length: 15 residues.

This clone was counted between two and nine times. The chain has TRBV3-1 (or the pseudogene TRBV3-2) and TRBJ2-1; D is uncertain. The CDR3 covers 15 residues. Per the germline V gene, CDR1 is LGHDT and CDR2 is YNNKEL (reference sequence). V lost 1 base to trimming and J lost 2 bases, with 9 bases between them. The CDR3 sequence: CASSQGAKPYNEQFF. DNA of the CDR3: TGTGCCAGCAGCCAAGGGGCGAAGCCCTACAATGAGCAGTTCTTC.

This clone appeared a single time. J is TRBJ2-1 and V is TRBV3-1 (or the pseudogene TRBV3-2), with 12 nucleotides matching TRBD2. CDR1 is LGHDT, CDR2 YNNKEL, per germline (reference sequence). The trim removed 4 bases at V and 9 bases at J, leaving 13 bases unmatched. The CDR3 totals 17 residues. The CDR3 reads CASSLPPLAGGPFEQFF. CDR3 DNA sequence: TGTGCCAGCAGCCTACCGCCTCTAGCGGGAGGGCCGTTTGAGCAGTTCTTC.

The CDR3 nucleotides are TGTGCCACCAGCAGATTAGGGACTGAAGCTTTCTTT. Translating gives CATSRLGTEAFF. The chain has TRBV15 and TRBJ1-1; D remains ambiguous. V was pared by 2 bases and J by 5 bases, with 6 bases between. In germline, CDR1 is LNHNV, CDR2 YYDKDF (reference sequence). The CDR3 contains 12 residues.

This sequence joins TRBV6-5 and TRBJ1-1, with TRBD1 matching over 8 bases. The CDR3 totals 13 residues. J was trimmed by 8 bases and V by 7 bases; bases with no gene match: 9. Germline CDR1 reads MNHEY; CDR2 reads SVGAGI. The CDR3, as DNA: TGTGCCAGCAAAATGGGACAGGTTAGAGAAGCTTTCTTT. Translating gives CASKMGQVREAFF.

This chain links TRBV19 with TRBJ1-5; unclear D gene. The CDR3 length is 15 residues. V lost 3 bases and J 1 base, leaving 10 bases between the germline ends. Germline CDR1 and CDR2: LNHDA and SQIVND (reference sequence). The CDR3 loop is CASSIRGTSNQPQHF. The CDR3, as DNA: TGTGCCAGTAGTATTCGGGGTACGAGCAATCAGCCCCAGCATTTT.

This chain connects TRBV27 to TRBJ1-2, with 10 bases matching TRBD1. Germline CDR1 MNHEY, CDR2 SMNVEV (reference sequence). The CDR3 consists of 16 residues. J lost 2 bases, V lost 3 bases, and 6 bases had no gene match. Here the CDR3 reads CASSLGQGLGNYGYTF. Here the CDR3 DNA reads TGTGCCAGCAGTTTGGGACAGGGGTTAGGAAACTATGGCTACACCTTC.

The V call is TRBV5-1, the J call TRBJ1-2; D unresolved. V was pared by 0 bases and J by 6 bases, with 18 bases between. CDR3 length equals 16 residues. Germline CDR1 SGHRS, CDR2 YFSETQ. CDR3 sequence reads: CASSLDLAVVTDGYTF. The CDR3 DNA reads TGCGCCAGCAGCTTGGATCTCGCCGTGGTCACAGATGGCTACACCTTC.

The chain recombines TRBV15 with TRBJ2-7; 8 bases align to TRBD2. The junction had 8 bases not matched to a gene; V was cut back by 0 bases and J by 7 bases. Per germline, CDR1 LNHNV and CDR2 YYDKDF (reference sequence). This CDR3 has 15 amino acids. CDR3: CATSRDLPGLGEQYF. The CDR3 DNA is TGTGCCACCAGCAGAGATCTACCGGGACTAGGAGAGCAGTACTTC.